This T cell receptor beta chain derives from a study of sequential checkpoint blockade in melanoma. Study information: Arm A got nivolumab then ipilimumab; arm B the reverse, 1:1.

Deletions cut 1 base from V and 7 bases from J, with 17 bases between. Germline V gives CDR1 MNHNS, CDR2 SASEGT. The CDR3 sequence is 16 residues long. Treatment of the sample: randomized to nivolumab then ipilimumab (arm A) or the reverse (arm B). The protocol was immunoSEQ multiplex PCR, while the TCRdb copy is restricted to in-frame clones and leaves out a portion. The table includes about 25,000 clones, 75% to 80% detected once. This sample comprised CD8+ T cells sorted from blood (inferred from file names), obtained from a patient given nivolumab and ipilimumab in sequence. The TCR was taken from a human donor with melanoma. The rearrangement uses TRBV6-1 and TRBJ1-5; D is perhaps TRBD1 (5 bases). CDR3 protein: CASSEGGRVGAQPQHF. The CDR3 DNA reads as TGTGCCAGCAGTGAAGGGGGCAGGGTAGGGGCCCAGCCCCAGCATTTT.